The entry below describes one TCR beta chain. This sample is drawn from a study of blood T cell repertoires in COVID-19. This CDR3 contains 14 residues. The germline V gene has CDR1 SGHRS and CDR2 YFSETQ. After removal of 5 bases from V and 0 bases from J, the junction contained 4 bases not matched to a gene. Using immunoSEQ multiplex PCR, the repertoire was profiled, and TCRdb retains in-frame clones only, with some absent. The data show fewer than 65,000 clones, roughly 90% seen once. This chain links TRBV5-1 with TRBJ1-2; TRBD1 matches 7 bases. The source material was peripheral blood. The TCR originated in a man in his fifties with acute or convalescent COVID-19. The CDR3 DNA sequence: TGCGCCAGCAGACCGGGACAGCCTAACTATGGCTACACCTTC. Amino acids: CASRPGQPNYGYTF.